This TCR beta chain was captured in a study of blood T cell repertoires in COVID-19. Overall study: Sources were T cells, B-cell-depleted T cells, or PBMCs; the material itself was cDNA or gDNA.

The CDR3 contains 14 residues. Germline V gene sequence: CDR1 GTSNPN, CDR2 SVGIG (reference sequence). The V end lost 0 bases, the J end lost 4 bases, and 10 bases lay between the germline ends. This clone was counted once. Repertoires were generated with immunoSEQ multiplex PCR, while TCRdb's copy carries only in-frame clones and drops some. The sample carries about 62,000 clones, roughly nine tenths recorded once. In Seattle, patients joined the study during active infection and were tracked longitudinally. The V and J genes are TRBV30 and TRBJ1-3; D perhaps matches TRBD1 (5 bases). The clonotype was recovered from an older woman with COVID-19, enrolled during active disease. Sequenced material: peripheral blood. CDR3 DNA sequence: TGTGCCTGGAGTGTAGGGGTAACGGGAAACACCATATATTTT. Translated, it gives CAWSVGVTGNTIYF. Supplemented by reference TRBV30 and TRBJ1-3, the full variable domain reads SQTIHQWPATLVQPVGSPLSLECTVEGTSNPNLYWYRQAAGRGLQLLFYSVGIGQISSEVPQNLSASRPQDRQFILSSKKLLLSDSGFYLCAWSVGVTGNTIYFGEGSWLTVV.